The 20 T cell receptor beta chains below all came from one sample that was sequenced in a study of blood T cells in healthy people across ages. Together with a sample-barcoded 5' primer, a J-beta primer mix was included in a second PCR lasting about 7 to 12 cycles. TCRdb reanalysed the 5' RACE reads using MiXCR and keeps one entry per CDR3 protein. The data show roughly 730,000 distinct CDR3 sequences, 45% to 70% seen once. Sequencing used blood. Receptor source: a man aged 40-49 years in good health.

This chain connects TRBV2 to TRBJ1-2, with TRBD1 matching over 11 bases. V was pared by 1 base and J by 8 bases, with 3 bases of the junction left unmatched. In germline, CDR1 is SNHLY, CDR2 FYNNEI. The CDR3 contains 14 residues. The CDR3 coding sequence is TGTGCCAGCAGTGAAGGGACAGGGGGCTGGGGCTACACCTTC. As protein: CASSEGTGGWGYTF.

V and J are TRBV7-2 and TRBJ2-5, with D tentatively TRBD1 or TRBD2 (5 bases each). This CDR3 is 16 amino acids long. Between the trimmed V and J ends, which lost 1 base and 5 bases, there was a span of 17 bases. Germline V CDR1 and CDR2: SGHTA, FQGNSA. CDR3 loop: CASSLDRGAGTETQYF. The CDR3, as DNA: TGTGCCAGCAGCTTAGATCGGGGCGCTGGGACGGAGACCCAGTACTTC. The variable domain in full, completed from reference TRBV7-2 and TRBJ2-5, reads GAGVSQSPSNKVTEKGKDVELRCDPISGHTALYWYRQSLGQGLEFLIYFQGNSAPDKSGLPSDRFSAERTGGSVSTLTIQRTQQEDSAVYLCASSLDRGAGTETQYFGPGTRLLVL.

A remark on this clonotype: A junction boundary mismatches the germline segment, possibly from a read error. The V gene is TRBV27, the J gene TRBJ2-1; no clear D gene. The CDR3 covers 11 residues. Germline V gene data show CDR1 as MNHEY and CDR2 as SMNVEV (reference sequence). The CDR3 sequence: CTSTGDNEQFF. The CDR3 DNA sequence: TGTACCAGCACGGGCGACAATGAGCAGTTCTTC.

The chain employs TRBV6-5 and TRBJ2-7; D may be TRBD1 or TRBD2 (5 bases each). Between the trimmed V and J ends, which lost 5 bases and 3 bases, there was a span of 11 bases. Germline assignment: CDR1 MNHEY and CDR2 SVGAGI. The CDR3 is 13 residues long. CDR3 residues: CASSKGRGYEQYF. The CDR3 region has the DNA TGTGCCAGCAGTAAGGGACGGGGCTACGAGCAGTACTTC.

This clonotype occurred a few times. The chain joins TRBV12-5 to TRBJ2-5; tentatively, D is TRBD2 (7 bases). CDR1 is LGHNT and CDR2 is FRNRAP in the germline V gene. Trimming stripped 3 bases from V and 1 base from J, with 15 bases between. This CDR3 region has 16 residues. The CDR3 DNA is TGTGCTAGTGGTTTTACCCTGGGGGGGCTCCAAGAGACCCAGTACTTC. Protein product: CASGFTLGGLQETQYF.

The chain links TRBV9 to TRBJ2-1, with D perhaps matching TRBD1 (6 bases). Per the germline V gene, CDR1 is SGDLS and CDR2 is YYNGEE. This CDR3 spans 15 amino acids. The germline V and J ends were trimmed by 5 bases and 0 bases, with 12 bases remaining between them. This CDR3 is CASSTTGLSYNEQFF. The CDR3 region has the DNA TGTGCCAGCAGTACAACAGGGCTCTCCTACAATGAGCAGTTCTTC.

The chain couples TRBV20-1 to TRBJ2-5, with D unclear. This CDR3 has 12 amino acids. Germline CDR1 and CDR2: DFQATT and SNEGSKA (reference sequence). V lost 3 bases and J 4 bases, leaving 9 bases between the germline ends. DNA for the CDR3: TGCAGTGCTAGTACCGGTCTAGAGACCCAGTACTTC. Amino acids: CSASTGLETQYF.

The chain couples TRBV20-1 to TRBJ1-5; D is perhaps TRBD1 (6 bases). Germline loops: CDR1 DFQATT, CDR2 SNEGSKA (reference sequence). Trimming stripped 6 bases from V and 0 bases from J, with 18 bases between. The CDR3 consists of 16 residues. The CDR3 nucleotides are TGCAGTGCACGAAGGGGGGAAGATAATAGCAATCAGCCCCAGCATTTT. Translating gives CSARRGEDNSNQPQHF.

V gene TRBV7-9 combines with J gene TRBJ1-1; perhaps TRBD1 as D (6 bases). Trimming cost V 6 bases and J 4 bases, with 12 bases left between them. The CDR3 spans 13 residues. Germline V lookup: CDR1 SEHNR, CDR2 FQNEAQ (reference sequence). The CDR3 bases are TGTGCCAGCAGGGGGGGCCGGATCACTGAAGCTTTCTTT. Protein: CASRGGRITEAFF. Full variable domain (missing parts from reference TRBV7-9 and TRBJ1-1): DTGVSQNPRHKITKRGQNVTFRCDPISEHNRLYWYRQTLGQGPEFLTYFQNEAQLEKSRLLSDRFSAERPKGSFSTLEIQRTEQGDSAMYLCASRGGRITEAFFGQGTRLTVV.

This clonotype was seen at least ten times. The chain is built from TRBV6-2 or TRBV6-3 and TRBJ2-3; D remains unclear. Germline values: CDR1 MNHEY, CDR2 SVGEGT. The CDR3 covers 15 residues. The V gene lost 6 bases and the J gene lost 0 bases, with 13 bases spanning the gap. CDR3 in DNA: TGTGCCAGCAGAATTACAGCGTCTAGCACAGATACGCAGTATTTT. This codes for CASRITASSTDTQYF.

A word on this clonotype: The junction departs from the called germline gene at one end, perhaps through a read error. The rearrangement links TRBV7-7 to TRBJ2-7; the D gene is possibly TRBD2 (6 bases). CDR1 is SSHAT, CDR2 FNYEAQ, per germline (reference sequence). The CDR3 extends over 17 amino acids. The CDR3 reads CASSLKGRIGSSYEQYF. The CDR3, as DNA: TGTGCTAGCAGCTTGAAGGGGAGGATTGGGAGCTCCTACGAGCAGTACTTC.

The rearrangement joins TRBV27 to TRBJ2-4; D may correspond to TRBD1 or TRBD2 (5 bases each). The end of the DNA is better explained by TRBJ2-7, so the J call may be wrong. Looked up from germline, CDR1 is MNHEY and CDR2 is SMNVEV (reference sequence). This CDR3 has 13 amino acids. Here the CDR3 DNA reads TGTGCCAGCAGGGCAGGGAGTACCCACGAGCAGTACTTC. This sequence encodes CASRAGSTHEQYF.

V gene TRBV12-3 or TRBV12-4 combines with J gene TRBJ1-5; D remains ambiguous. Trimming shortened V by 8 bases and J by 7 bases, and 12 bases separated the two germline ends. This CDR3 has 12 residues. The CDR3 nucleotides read TGTGCCAGCCAACCGCCCGGCCAGCCCCAGCATTTT. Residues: CASQPPGQPQHF.

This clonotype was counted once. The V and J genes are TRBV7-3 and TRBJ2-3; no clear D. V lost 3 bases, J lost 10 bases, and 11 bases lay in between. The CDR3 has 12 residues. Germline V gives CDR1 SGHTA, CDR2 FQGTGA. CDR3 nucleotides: TGTGCCAGCAGCTTTGGGGTTCAGGCGCAGTATTTT. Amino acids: CASSFGVQAQYF.

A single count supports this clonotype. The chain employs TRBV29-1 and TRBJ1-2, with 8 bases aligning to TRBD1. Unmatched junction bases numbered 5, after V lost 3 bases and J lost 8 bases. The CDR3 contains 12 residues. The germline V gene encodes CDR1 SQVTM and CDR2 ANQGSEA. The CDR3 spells CSVDGTGGGYTF. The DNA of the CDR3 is TGCAGCGTTGACGGGACAGGTGGCGGCTACACCTTC.

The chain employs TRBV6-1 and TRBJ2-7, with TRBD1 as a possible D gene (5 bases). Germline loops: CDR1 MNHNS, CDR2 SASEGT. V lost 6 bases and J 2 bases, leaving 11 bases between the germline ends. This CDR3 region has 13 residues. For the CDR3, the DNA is TGTGCCAGCAGCCACGACAGACCCTACGAGCAGTACTTC. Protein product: CASSHDRPYEQYF.

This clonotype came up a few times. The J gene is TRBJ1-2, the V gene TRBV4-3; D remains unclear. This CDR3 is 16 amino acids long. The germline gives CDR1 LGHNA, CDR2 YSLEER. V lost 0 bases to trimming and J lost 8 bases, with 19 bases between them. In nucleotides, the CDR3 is TGCGCCAGCAGCCAAGATCTAGGAGAACCTCCCAGCGGCTACACCTTC. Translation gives CASSQDLGEPPSGYTF.

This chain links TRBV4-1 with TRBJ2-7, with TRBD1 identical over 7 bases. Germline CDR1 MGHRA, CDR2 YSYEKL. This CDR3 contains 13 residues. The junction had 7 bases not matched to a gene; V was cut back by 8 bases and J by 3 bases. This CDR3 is CASGDDRDYEQYF. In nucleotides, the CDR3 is TGCGCCAGCGGTGATGACAGGGACTACGAGCAGTACTTC.

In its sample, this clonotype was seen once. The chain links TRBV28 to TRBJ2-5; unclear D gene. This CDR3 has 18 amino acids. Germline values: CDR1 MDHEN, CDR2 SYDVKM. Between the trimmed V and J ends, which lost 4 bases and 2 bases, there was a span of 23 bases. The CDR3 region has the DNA TGTGCCAGCAGTTGGTCGCAAACCTCCCCGGGTACACAAGAGACCCAGTACTTC. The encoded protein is CASSWSQTSPGTQETQYF. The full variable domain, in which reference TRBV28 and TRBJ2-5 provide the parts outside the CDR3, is DVKVTQSSRYLVKRTGEKVFLECVQDMDHENMFWYRQDPGLGLRLIYFSYDVKMKEKGDIPEGYSVSREKKERFSLILESASTNQTSMYLCASSWSQTSPGTQETQYFGPGTRLLVL.

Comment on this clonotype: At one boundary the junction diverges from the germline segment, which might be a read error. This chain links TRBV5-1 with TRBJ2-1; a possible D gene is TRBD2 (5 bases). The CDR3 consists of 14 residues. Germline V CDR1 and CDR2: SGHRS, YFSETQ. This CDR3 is CASSLAYEGNEQFF. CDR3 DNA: TGCGCTAGCAGCTTGGCCTACGAGGGTAATGAGCAGTTCTTC.